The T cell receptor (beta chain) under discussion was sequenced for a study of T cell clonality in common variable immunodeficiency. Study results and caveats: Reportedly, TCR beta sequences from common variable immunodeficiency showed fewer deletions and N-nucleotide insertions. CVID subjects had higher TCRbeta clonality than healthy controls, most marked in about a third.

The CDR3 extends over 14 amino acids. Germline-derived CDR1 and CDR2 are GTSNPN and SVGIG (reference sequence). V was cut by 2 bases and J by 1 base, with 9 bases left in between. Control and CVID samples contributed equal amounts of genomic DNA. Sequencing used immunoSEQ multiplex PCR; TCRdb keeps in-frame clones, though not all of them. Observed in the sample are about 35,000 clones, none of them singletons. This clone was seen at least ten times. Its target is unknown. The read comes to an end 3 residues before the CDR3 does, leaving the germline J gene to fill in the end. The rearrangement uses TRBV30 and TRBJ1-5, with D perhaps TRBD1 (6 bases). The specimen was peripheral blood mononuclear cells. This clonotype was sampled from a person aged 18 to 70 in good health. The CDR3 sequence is CAWSIGQSNQPQHF. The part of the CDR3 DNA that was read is TGTGCCTGGAGTATAGGACAGAGCAATCAGCCC.